This passage covers 24 T cell receptor beta chains from one sample sequenced in a study of T-cell memory formation after mild COVID-19. TCRdb re-derived calls from the 5' RACE reads in MiXCR, one entry per CDR3 protein. The data contain hundreds of thousands of distinct CDR3 sequences, around 21% of them singletons. Material: PBMCs or a T cell subset sorted from them (not recorded which). These receptors all come from an adult woman who had mild COVID-19 (a few samples of this study predate the infection). Cell type and time point are not known.

This clonotype turned up a few times. The chain is built from TRBV12-3 or TRBV12-4 and TRBJ2-1; 9 bases are a match to TRBD1. This CDR3 comprises 15 residues. After removal of 7 bases from V and 3 bases from J, the junction contained 7 bases not matched to a gene. This chain's CDR3 is CASTDGQGYYNEQFF. CDR3 in DNA: TGTGCCAGCACCGATGGACAGGGGTACTACAATGAGCAGTTCTTC.

This clonotype was seen a handful of times. This chain joins TRBV7-9 and TRBJ2-1; maybe TRBD2 (6 bases). V lost 2 bases to trimming and J lost 10 bases, with 12 bases between them. CDR1 is SEHNR and CDR2 is FQNEAQ in the germline V gene (reference sequence). The CDR3 is 13 amino acids. CDR3 nucleotide sequence: TGTGCCAGCAGCTTAAGGTCGAGCGGGGAGCAGTTCTTC. Its protein product is CASSLRSSGEQFF. The whole variable domain, filled in from reference TRBV7-9 and TRBJ2-1, reads DTGVSQNPRHKITKRGQNVTFRCDPISEHNRLYWYRQTLGQGPEFLTYFQNEAQLEKSRLLSDRFSAERPKGSFSTLEIQRTEQGDSAMYLCASSLRSSGEQFFGPGTRLTVL.

This clonotype was counted once. This sequence joins TRBV20-1 and TRBJ2-7; TRBD1 matches at 10 bases. The V segment lost 0 bases and the J segment 5 bases; nucleotides outside the gene matches: 4. CDR3 length: 14 residues. The V gene's germline CDR1 is DFQATT and CDR2 SNEGSKA (reference sequence). The DNA of the CDR3 is TGCAGTGCTAGAGAGGCCGGGACAGGGGACGAGCAGTACTTC. It codes for CSAREAGTGDEQYF.

The table lists this clonotype with a few counts. CDR3 nucleotide sequence: TGTGCCAGCAGCTCACCCGAGGGGTTTTTCTTCCAAGAGACCCAGTACTTC. It codes for CASSSPEGFFFQETQYF. The chain has TRBV13 and TRBJ2-5; D possibly matches TRBD1 or TRBD2 (5 bases each). CDR1 and CDR2 from the germline V gene are PRHDT and FYEKMQ (reference sequence). V was shortened by 4 bases and J by 1 base, with 19 bases between the two germline ends. The CDR3 is 17 residues long.

This chain links TRBV7-2 with TRBJ2-3; no reliable D call. Germline V gene lookup returns CDR1 SGHTA and CDR2 FQGNSA. With 4 bases removed from V and 3 bases from J, the gap between germline ends came to 11 bases. This CDR3 comprises 14 residues. The CDR3 nucleotides are TGTGCCAGCAGCTCAGGTGGGAAGACAGATACGCAGTATTTT. This codes for CASSSGGKTDTQYF. The whole variable domain, remainder taken from reference TRBV7-2 and TRBJ2-3, is GAGVSQSPSNKVTEKGKDVELRCDPISGHTALYWYRQSLGQGLEFLIYFQGNSAPDKSGLPSDRFSAERTGGSVSTLTIQRTQQEDSAVYLCASSSGGKTDTQYFGPGTRLTVL.

This clonotype came up many times. V and J are TRBV18 and TRBJ2-7, with 9 bases that match TRBD1. CDR3 length: 14 amino acids. V shed 3 bases, J shed 2 bases, and the junction held 2 bases outside the gene matches. CDR1 and CDR2 from the germline V gene are KGHSH and LQKENI. The CDR3 coding sequence is TGTGCCAGCTCACCTGACAGGGGGGCCTACGAGCAGTACTTC. Translated, it gives CASSPDRGAYEQYF. The variable domain in full, with the rest retrieved from reference TRBV18 and TRBJ2-7, is NAGVMQNPRHLVRRRGQEARLRCSPMKGHSHVYWYRQLPEEGLKFMVYLQKENIIDESGMPKERFSAEFPKEGPSILRIQQVVRGDSAAYFCASSPDRGAYEQYFGPGTRLTVT.

The chain couples TRBV7-6 to TRBJ2-1, with 14 bases aligning to TRBD2. Unmatched junction bases numbered 4, after V lost 5 bases and J lost 7 bases. Looked up from germline, CDR1 is SGHVS and CDR2 is FNYEAQ. The CDR3 is 15 residues long. The DNA of the CDR3 is TGTGCCAGCAGCCACCGACTAGCGGGGGGGAATGAGCAGTTCTTC. This translates into CASSHRLAGGNEQFF.

J is TRBJ2-3 and V is TRBV7-9, with D perhaps TRBD2 (5 bases). The V gene lost 1 base and the J gene lost 0 bases, with 14 bases spanning the gap. The length of the CDR3 is 17 residues. From germline, CDR1 is SEHNR and CDR2 FQNEAQ (reference sequence). The CDR3 is CASSLGWFGESTDTQYF. The CDR3 DNA follows: TGTGCCAGCAGCTTAGGTTGGTTCGGGGAGAGCACAGATACGCAGTATTTT.

This clonotype came up a few times. This chain links TRBV7-3 with TRBJ2-1; D is uncertain. Germline CDR1 SGHTA, CDR2 FQGTGA. With 0 bases removed from V and 9 bases from J, the gap between germline ends came to 15 bases. CDR3 length: 15 residues. The CDR3 nucleotides read TGTGCCAGCAGCTTAACGCTGGAAGTTGGTAGTGAGCAGTTCTTC. The encoded protein is CASSLTLEVGSEQFF.

This chain links TRBV7-9 with TRBJ2-1; weak D call: TRBD1 (6 bases). The V end lost 7 bases, the J end lost 9 bases, and 7 bases lay between the germline ends. The germline CDR1 and CDR2 sequences are SEHNR and FQNEAQ (reference sequence). This CDR3 has 10 residues. In DNA, the CDR3 is TGTGCCAGCACAGGGGCTGAGCAGTTCTTC. It codes for CASTGAEQFF.

This clonotype was seen only a few times. This chain connects TRBV7-7 to TRBJ1-6, with D possibly matching TRBD1 (5 bases). The V and J ends lost 1 base and 1 base respectively, with 8 bases between them. Germline-derived CDR1 and CDR2 are SSHAT and FNYEAQ (reference sequence). This CDR3 spans 16 amino acids. The CDR3 DNA reads TGTGCCAGCAGCTTAGGCCGGGGGTCCTATAATTCACCCCTCCACTTT. As protein: CASSLGRGSYNSPLHF.

In this sample, this clonotype turned up a few times. V usage is TRBV11-2 and J usage is TRBJ2-1; 14 bases agree with TRBD2. There are 16 residues in the CDR3. Trimming at V came to 4 bases and at J to 14 bases, leaving 13 bases not matched to a gene. The germline CDR1 and CDR2 sequences are SGHAT and FQNNGV. CDR3 coding DNA: TGTGCCAGCAGCTCGGAAAGGACTAGCGGGAGGCCCGGGGAGTTCTTC. Translation: CASSSERTSGRPGEFF.

This clonotype was detected only a few times. In nucleotides, the CDR3 is TGTGCCAGCAGCTTAATAGGCCAAGCTTTCTTT. Translating it yields CASSLIGQAFF. V usage is TRBV7-9 and J usage is TRBJ1-1; D remains ambiguous. The germline gives CDR1 SEHNR, CDR2 FQNEAQ (reference sequence). The V gene lost 2 bases and the J gene lost 9 bases, with 7 bases spanning the gap. This CDR3 is 11 amino acids long.

This sequence joins TRBV18 and TRBJ2-2; the D gene is possibly TRBD2 (6 bases). The CDR3 covers 16 residues. V was pared by 6 bases and J by 4 bases, with 18 bases between. Germline CDR1 reads KGHSH; CDR2 reads LQKENI. For the CDR3, the DNA is TGTGCCAGCTCGCAATTAGCGGTACGGAGCACCGGGGAGCTGTTTTTT. Its translation is CASSQLAVRSTGELFF. Complete variable domain (other parts from reference TRBV18 and TRBJ2-2): NAGVMQNPRHLVRRRGQEARLRCSPMKGHSHVYWYRQLPEEGLKFMVYLQKENIIDESGMPKERFSAEFPKEGPSILRIQQVVRGDSAAYFCASSQLAVRSTGELFFGEGSRLTVL.

At least ten counts were recorded for this clonotype. V gene TRBV12-3 or TRBV12-4 combines with J gene TRBJ2-4; D not certain. This CDR3 has 13 amino acids. Trimming stripped 2 bases from V and 2 bases from J, with 4 bases between. The CDR3: CASSLSSKNIQYF. CDR3 in DNA: TGTGCCAGCAGTTTATCCTCCAAAAACATTCAGTACTTC.

This clonotype was counted a few times. The chain joins TRBV20-1 to TRBJ1-1; a possible D gene is TRBD1 (6 bases). CDR3 size: 18 residues. Trimming cost V 1 base and J 0 bases, with 21 bases left between them. Per the germline V gene, CDR1 is DFQATT and CDR2 is SNEGSKA (reference sequence). The CDR3 here is CSARGEMDSDPLNTEAFF. CDR3 nucleotide sequence: TGCAGTGCTAGAGGGGAAATGGACAGCGACCCGTTGAACACTGAAGCTTTCTTT.

This chain connects TRBV5-1 to TRBJ2-7; 9 bases map to TRBD1. The CDR3 consists of 14 residues. Germline trimming cut 2 bases from V and 4 bases from J; bases unmatched to any gene: 4. Germline CDR1 is SGHRS and CDR2 is YFSETQ. The CDR3: CASSLQGALYEQYF. DNA of the CDR3: TGCGCCAGCAGCTTACAGGGGGCGCTTTACGAGCAGTACTTC.

V and J are TRBV20-1 and TRBJ2-7; D uncertain. The V and J ends lost 1 base and 4 bases respectively, with 17 bases between them. The V gene's germline CDR1 is DFQATT and CDR2 SNEGSKA (reference sequence). The length of the CDR3 is 15 residues. The CDR3 protein is CSARGRAGGQYEQYF. CDR3 in DNA: TGCAGTGCTAGAGGTCGGGCAGGTGGGCAGTACGAGCAGTACTTC.

This clonotype was seen many times. The chain links TRBV20-1 to TRBJ2-7; 11 bases align to TRBD2. The germline CDR1 and CDR2 sequences are DFQATT and SNEGSKA (reference sequence). With V trimmed by 0 bases and J by 3 bases, 4 bases remained unmatched. The CDR3 extends over 15 amino acids. DNA of the CDR3: TGCAGTGCTAGAGATGTAGCGGGAGGGGACTACGAGCAGTACTTC. Translating it yields CSARDVAGGDYEQYF.

This clonotype was counted a few times. V usage is TRBV4-3 and J usage is TRBJ2-7; D is unresolved. In germline, CDR1 is LGHNA, CDR2 YSLEER. V dropped 0 bases and J dropped 3 bases, with 12 bases sitting between them. The CDR3 runs 15 residues. In DNA form, the CDR3 reads TGCGCCAGCAGCCAAGAATTGGCAAGTGTCTACGAGCAGTACTTC. It codes for CASSQELASVYEQYF.

The V call is TRBV4-3, the J call TRBJ2-7; a weak D match, TRBD1 (6 bases). V gave up 3 bases and J gave up 2 bases, with 11 bases separating them. In germline, CDR1 is LGHNA, CDR2 YSLEER. The CDR3 spans 14 residues. In nucleotides, the CDR3 is TGCGCCAGCAGCCAGGGGGACACTCCCTACGAGCAGTACTTC. Its translation is CASSQGDTPYEQYF.

This clonotype was observed a few times. The J gene is TRBJ2-1, the V gene TRBV7-9, with 13 bases that match TRBD2. Trimming removed 4 bases from V and 0 bases from J; junction bases left unmatched: 9. Looked up from germline, CDR1 is SEHNR and CDR2 is FQNEAQ (reference sequence). This CDR3 is built from 19 residues. CDR3 amino acids: CASSSRWTSGGRSYNEQFF. CDR3 sequence (DNA): TGTGCCAGCAGCTCCCGATGGACTAGCGGGGGTCGCTCCTACAATGAGCAGTTCTTC. Drawing the rest from reference TRBV7-9 and TRBJ2-1, the complete variable domain is DTGVSQNPRHKITKRGQNVTFRCDPISEHNRLYWYRQTLGQGPEFLTYFQNEAQLEKSRLLSDRFSAERPKGSFSTLEIQRTEQGDSAMYLCASSSRWTSGGRSYNEQFFGPGTRLTVL.

V is TRBV6-1 and J is TRBJ2-1; the D is unclear. The CDR3 runs 16 residues. Trimming cost V 3 bases and J 2 bases, with 14 bases left between them. In germline, CDR1 is MNHNS, CDR2 SASEGT. Written as DNA, the CDR3 is TGTGCCAGCAGTGACCCTCCTAGTGGCCCCTACAATGAGCAGTTCTTC. Protein product: CASSDPPSGPYNEQFF.

V usage is TRBV14 and J usage is TRBJ1-2; D might be TRBD1 (5 bases). Germline-derived CDR1 and CDR2 are SGHDN and FVKESK. V was trimmed by 2 bases and J by 7 bases, leaving 11 bases between them. The CDR3 has 13 residues. CDR3 sequence: CASSQSQGVGYTF. Written as DNA, the CDR3 is TGTGCCAGCAGCCAAAGCCAGGGAGTTGGCTACACCTTC.